This TCR beta chain was retrieved from a study of T cells in Graves' hyperthyroidism and ophthalmopathy. Study findings and constraints: From stable hyperthyroidism, ophthalmopathy was separated by a 13 V-J model.

Regions amplified from RNA transcripts were the TCR beta CDR3 regions. An initial round of RT-PCR targeting the TCR CDR3 relied on the HTBI primer set. TCRdb ran MiXCR on the multiplex PCR reads and lists one entry per CDR3 protein. The data hold hundreds of thousands of distinct CDR3 sequences, with approximately 15% observed a single time. Not enrolled were patients with uncontrolled infection, other autoimmune disease, pregnancy or lactation. Concerning this clonotype: Its antigen is currently unknown.

CDR3 length: 14 amino acids. The junction had 7 bases not matched to a gene; V was cut back by 3 bases and J by 8 bases. Germline V lookup: CDR1 SEHNR, CDR2 FQNEAQ (reference sequence). The TCR sequence derives from a woman younger than 35 with Graves' hyperthyroidism. The sample taken for sequencing was blood. This chain connects TRBV7-9 to TRBJ2-1; 7 bases fit TRBD2. The chain's CDR3 is CASSFGLGSDEQFF. Here the CDR3 DNA reads TGTGCCAGCAGCTTCGGACTAGGGTCCGATGAGCAGTTCTTC.